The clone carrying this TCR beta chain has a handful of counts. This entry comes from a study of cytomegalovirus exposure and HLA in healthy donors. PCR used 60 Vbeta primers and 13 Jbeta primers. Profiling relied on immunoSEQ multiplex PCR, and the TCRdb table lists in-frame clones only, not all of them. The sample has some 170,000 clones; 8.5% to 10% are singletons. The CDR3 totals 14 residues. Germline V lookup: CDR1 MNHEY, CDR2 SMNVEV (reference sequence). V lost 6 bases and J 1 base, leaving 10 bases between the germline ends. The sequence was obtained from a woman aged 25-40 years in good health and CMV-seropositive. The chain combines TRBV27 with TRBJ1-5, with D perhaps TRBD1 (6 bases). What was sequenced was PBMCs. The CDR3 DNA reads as TGTGCCAGCAGGCGGACAGCCAGCAATCAGCCCCAGCATTTT. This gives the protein CASRRTASNQPQHF.